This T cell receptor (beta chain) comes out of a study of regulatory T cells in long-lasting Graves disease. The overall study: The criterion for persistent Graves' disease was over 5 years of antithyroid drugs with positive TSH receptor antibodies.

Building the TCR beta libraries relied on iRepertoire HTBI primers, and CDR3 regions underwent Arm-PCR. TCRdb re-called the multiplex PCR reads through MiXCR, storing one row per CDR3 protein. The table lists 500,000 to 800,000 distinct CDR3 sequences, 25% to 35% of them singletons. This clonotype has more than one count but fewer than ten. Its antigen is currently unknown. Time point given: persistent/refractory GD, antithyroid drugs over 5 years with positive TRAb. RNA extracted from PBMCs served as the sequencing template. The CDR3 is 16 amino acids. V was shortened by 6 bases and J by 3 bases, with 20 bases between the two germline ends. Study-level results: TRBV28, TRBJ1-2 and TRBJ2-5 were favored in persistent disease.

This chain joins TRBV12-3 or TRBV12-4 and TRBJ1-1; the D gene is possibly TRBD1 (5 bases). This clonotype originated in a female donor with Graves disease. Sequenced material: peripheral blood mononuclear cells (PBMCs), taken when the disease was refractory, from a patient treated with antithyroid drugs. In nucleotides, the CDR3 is TGTGCCAGCAGAAATGAAATTTGGGGGGGGGACACTGAAGCTTTCTTT. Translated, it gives CASRNEIWGGDTEAFF.